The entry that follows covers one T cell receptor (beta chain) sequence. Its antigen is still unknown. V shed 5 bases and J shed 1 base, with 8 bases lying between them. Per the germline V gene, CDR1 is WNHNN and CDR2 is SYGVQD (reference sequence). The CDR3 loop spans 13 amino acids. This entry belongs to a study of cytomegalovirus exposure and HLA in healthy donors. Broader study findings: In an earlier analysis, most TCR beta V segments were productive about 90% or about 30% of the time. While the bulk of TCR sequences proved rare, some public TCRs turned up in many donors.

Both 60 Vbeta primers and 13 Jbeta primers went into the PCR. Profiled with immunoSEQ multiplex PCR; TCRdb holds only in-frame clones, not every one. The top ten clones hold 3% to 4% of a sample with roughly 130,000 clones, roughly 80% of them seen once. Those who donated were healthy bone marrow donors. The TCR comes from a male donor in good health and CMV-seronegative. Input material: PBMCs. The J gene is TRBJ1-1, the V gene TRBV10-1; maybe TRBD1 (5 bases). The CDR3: CASSRQTNTEAFF. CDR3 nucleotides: TGCGCCAGCAGTCGACAGACGAACACTGAAGCTTTCTTT.